The present TCR beta chain was sequenced within a study of spatial heterogeneity in lung cancer. Study-wide background: In tumor regions, TCR transcript counts tracked strongly with a T cell module score from matched bulk RNA-seq.

The germline CDR1 and CDR2 sequences are MDHEN and SYDVKM. The ends lost 2 bases at V and 5 bases at J; junction bases unmatched: 6. The length of the CDR3 is 14 residues. Remarks on this clonotype: Its antigen is unknown.

MiXCR was run by TCRdb on the 5' RACE reads, yielding one entry per CDR3 protein. This sample yields around 100,000 distinct CDR3 sequences, of which around 4.3% are seen a single time; around 21% belongs to the top ten. Time point indicated: sample taken at primary tumor resection. TCRs were sequenced from unsorted whole RNA of tumor, nontumor lung or PBMC. The study's findings and limits: It was found that expanded intratumoral alpha and beta TCR counts tracked tumor mutation counts.

This sequence originates from a male donor with early-stage non-small cell lung cancer. The chain combines TRBV28 with TRBJ2-7, with 7 positions matching TRBD2. The sample was lung tumor tissue, taken at surgery. The CDR3 loop reads CASSLAGVRNEQYF. The CDR3 coding sequence is TGTGCCAGCAGTTTAGCGGGAGTAAGAAACGAGCAGTACTTC.